This record concerns one TCR beta chain sequence. The table came from immunoSEQ multiplex PCR; TCRdb's copy has only in-frame clones and leaves some out. The sample includes under 80,000 clones, 90% to 95% of them seen just once. The sample belongs to a study of technical replicates of blood from a few donors. This CDR3 region has 15 residues. Germline V lookup: CDR1 MNHEY, CDR2 SVGAGI. Trimming cost V 6 bases and J 0 bases, with 14 bases left between them. The sequence was obtained from a human donor in good health. The rearrangement links TRBV6-5 to TRBJ1-1; perhaps TRBD1 as D (6 bases). The sequenced sample consisted of T cells isolated from PBMCs. CDR3 protein: CASSFERGMNTEAFF. CDR3 coding DNA: TGTGCCAGCAGCTTTGAAAGGGGGATGAACACTGAAGCTTTCTTT.